This T cell receptor beta chain was observed in a study of T cells in Graves' hyperthyroidism and ophthalmopathy. Amplification of TCR beta CDR3 regions was performed using RNA transcripts as template. HTBI primers drove first-round RT-PCR of the TCR CDR3. TCRdb called the multiplex PCR reads again in MiXCR, with one record for every CDR3 protein. The table has hundreds of thousands of distinct CDR3 sequences, around a sixth seen once. PBMCs were sourced from roughly 9.1 ml fresh peripheral blood. This clonotype was recorded many times. The length of the CDR3 is 17 residues. Germline assignment: CDR1 SGHAT and CDR2 FQNNGV. Trimming took off 3 bases at V and 1 base at J, with 17 bases between the two ends.

This receptor was taken from a woman in her 50s with Graves' hyperthyroidism that later progressed to Graves' ophthalmopathy. This chain joins TRBV11-2 and TRBJ2-3, with D possibly matching TRBD2 (6 bases). The sequencing sample was made of blood. The CDR3 region is CASSFFPGLWGTDTQYF. The CDR3 DNA reads TGTGCCAGCAGCTTCTTTCCGGGACTCTGGGGCACAGATACGCAGTATTTT.